This T cell receptor (beta chain) was recorded in a study of T cell responses to AZD1222 COVID-19 vaccine (dated by TCRdb to about 2021). The study in broad terms: A total of about 230 trial participants underwent TCR sequencing, of whom 200 to 220 received two doses of AZD1222 and approximately 25 received two doses of the MenACWY control vaccine. Trial participants were enrolled into age subgroups of 18-55, 56-69 and 70-plus years, which contained about 150, 28 and 57 TCR-sequenced participants, respectively.

The time point label, read with the paper, signifies: about 28 days (+/-7) after the second vaccine dose. According to the study, the label for this sample's treatment or condition signals: meningococcal conjugate vaccine given as trial control. Vaccinee samples came from UK trials COV001 and COV002, including a single-blind randomized controlled phase 2/3 trial of AZD1222 (ChAdOx1 nCoV-19) in healthy adults. For TCRbeta chain sequencing, PBMC samples were collected from trial participants at day 0 and at day 28 after the second dose. After removal of 2 bases from V and 4 bases from J, the junction retains 9 bases not matched to a gene. As encoded in the germline V gene, CDR1 is MNHEY while CDR2 is SVGAGI. Including cysteine and phenylalanine, the CDR3 has 16 amino acids. CDR3 DNA only is kept here, 48 bases in frame from base 1. The CDR3 regions of human TCRbeta chains were analyzed by immunosequencing. Concerning the study's data processing: Repertoire TCRs were matched against a reference library of SARS-CoV-2-specific TCRs generated with the MIRA antigen-specificity platform. Breadth was defined as the fraction of unique TCRs that were SARS-CoV-2-associated, and depth was defined as the fraction of total T cells that were SARS-CoV-2-associated. Each spike-specific TCR was assigned to its reactive spike region and to a CD4 or CD8 class using the MIRA data. Log10-transformed breadth and depth values were compared by one-way ANOVA with Sidak's multiple comparisons tests. Not all clones reach the TCRdb copy of this immuneACCESS table, which keeps in-frame sequences only. Checked studies attribute under half of the gap to unresolved V genes and leave the rest unexplained. That table furnishes V, J and clone size, whereas the DNA furnished D and trimming. The table for this sample lists about 210,000 clones; about 94% of them were counted only once. Approximately 1.5% of the sample comes from the top ten.

With respect to this clone: The antigen it recognizes is unknown. No base-level quality is on record; no much larger clone is a single base apart.

Overall study outcomes, separate from this receptor: Conclusions about previously exposed vaccinees are limited, since just five to seven AZD1222 recipients were seropositive for SARS-CoV-2 at baseline. In the small 56-69-year group, the increase in depth fell short of significance, most likely because of low power. CD4 TCRs associated with the vaccine covered the entire spike protein, and the dominant responses were in regions 160-218 and 743-854. Nearly half of unique spike-specific TCRs reportedly recognized epitopes outside regions mutated in the B.1.351 and B.1.1.7 variants. Participants were mostly white British and included more females than males, and it was suggested by the authors that clonal diversity may have been underestimated. Because no day 14 peak-response samples were available, repertoires were characterized only after the peak T cell response. After two AZD1222 doses, both the breadth and the depth of spike-specific TCRs were significantly higher than at day 0 and than in MenACWY recipients.

The chain is made from TRBV6-5 and TRBJ2-5, and TRBD2 matches 8 of the central bases. The clonotype comes from an adult who received the MenACWY meningococcal vaccine as a control. Sample: peripheral blood, taken 28 days after the second dose of the MenACWY control vaccine. CDR3 reads: CASSYALPGLGETQYF. The DNA sequence is given as TGTGCCAGCAGTTACGCACTCCCGGGACTAGGAGAGACCCAGTACTTC.